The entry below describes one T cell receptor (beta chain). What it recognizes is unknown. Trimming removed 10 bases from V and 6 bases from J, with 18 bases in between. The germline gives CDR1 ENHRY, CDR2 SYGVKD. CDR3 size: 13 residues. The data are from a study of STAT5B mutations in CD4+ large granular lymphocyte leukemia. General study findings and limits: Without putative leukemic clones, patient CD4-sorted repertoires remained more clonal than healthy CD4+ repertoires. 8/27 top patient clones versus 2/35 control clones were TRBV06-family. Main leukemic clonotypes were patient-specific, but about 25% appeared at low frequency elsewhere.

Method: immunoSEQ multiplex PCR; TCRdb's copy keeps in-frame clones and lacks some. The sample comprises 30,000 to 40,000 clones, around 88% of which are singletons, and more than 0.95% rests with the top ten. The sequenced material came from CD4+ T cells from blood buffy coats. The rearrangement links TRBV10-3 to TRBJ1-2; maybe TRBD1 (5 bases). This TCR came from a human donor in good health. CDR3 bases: TGTGCCAACGGGGACCGCCCGGAGAATGGCTACACCTTC. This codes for CANGDRPENGYTF.